The clone carrying this T cell receptor (beta chain) has just a few counts. Its matching antigen is unknown. This sample is drawn from a study of blood T cells in healthy people across ages. PCR was performed a second time for about 7 to 12 cycles using a sample-barcoded 5' primer and a J-beta primer mix. Via MiXCR, TCRdb re-called the 5' RACE reads, giving one row per CDR3 protein. The sample shows 1,100,000 or so distinct CDR3 sequences, 35% to 50% of them seen only once. Germline loops: CDR1 MNHEY, CDR2 SMNVEV (reference sequence). The CDR3 spans 14 residues. V lost 4 bases to trimming and J lost 10 bases, with 20 bases between them. General study points: Diversity estimates from one million T cells were considered underestimates. Bulk PBMC profiling left naive and antigen-experienced comparisons inconclusive. Diversity of TCR beta per million T cells declined in a roughly linear way with age.

This receptor was obtained from a woman in her sixties in good health. Sequencing was carried out using blood. The rearrangement joins TRBV27 to TRBJ2-7; D possibly corresponds to TRBD2 (6 bases). The CDR3 loop is CASSSSGGWETQYF. In DNA form, the CDR3 reads TGTGCCAGCAGTTCGTCTGGGGGGTGGGAGACTCAGTACTTC.